The 28 T cell receptor beta chains given below trace back to one sample, sequenced in a study of post-analysis software for immune sequencing data. Study results and limitations: The study found TRBV5-6, TRBV5-1 and TRBV20-1 among about five TRBV segments more frequent in patients than controls.

Libraries were made from TCR beta cDNA, and they carried unique molecular identifiers. TCRdb recomputed calls from the PCR reads with MiXCR, one row per CDR3 protein. The profile shows approximately 360,000 distinct CDR3 sequences, roughly 35% of them singletons. No antigen has been assigned to these receptors. The sample consisted of blood. These receptors all come from a girl aged 5-17 years with multiple sclerosis.

The rearrangement links TRBV12-3 or TRBV12-4 to TRBJ1-1; 7 bases are a match to TRBD1. V lost 6 bases and J lost 4; bases outside the gene matches: 8. The CDR3 runs 14 residues. Here the CDR3 DNA reads TGTGCCAGCAGGACGACAGGGATGGGCACTGAAGCTTTCTTT. It translates to CASRTTGMGTEAFF.

The sample holds a few counts of this clonotype. This chain connects TRBV20-1 to TRBJ2-3, with 10 bases identical to TRBD2. Germline assignment: CDR1 DFQATT and CDR2 SNEGSKA (reference sequence). The V gene end was trimmed by 1 base and the J gene end by 1 base; junction bases not matched to a gene: 8. The CDR3 consists of 17 residues. DNA of the CDR3: TGCAGTGCTAGAGGCAAACTTACTAGCGGGGGCACAGATACGCAGTATTTT. This codes for CSARGKLTSGGTDTQYF.

The chain combines TRBV3-1 with TRBJ2-5; no definite D call. The germline V gene has CDR1 LGHDT and CDR2 YNNKEL (reference sequence). The CDR3 extends over 14 amino acids. Trimming left V 4 bases short and J 5 bases short, with 14 bases between. The CDR3 is CASSPLYDGETQYF. Here the CDR3 DNA reads TGTGCCAGCAGCCCCCTTTATGACGGGGAGACCCAGTACTTC.

This clonotype occurred a few times. The chain carries TRBV12-3 or TRBV12-4 and TRBJ1-1; 7 bases fit TRBD1. This CDR3 region has 14 residues. V was pared by 6 bases and J by 4 bases, with 8 bases of the junction left unmatched. The CDR3: CASRVPRGITEAFF. The CDR3 bases are TGTGCCAGCAGGGTACCCAGGGGGATCACTGAAGCTTTCTTT.

The genes are TRBV4-1 and TRBJ1-2, with TRBD1 identical over 9 bases. Looked up from germline, CDR1 is MGHRA and CDR2 is YSYEKL. J was trimmed by 8 bases and V by 5 bases; bases with no gene match: 15. The CDR3 loop spans 16 amino acids. Written as DNA, the CDR3 is TGCGCCAGCAGCGAGCTTATCCGGGACAGGGCTCGAGGCTACACCTTC. Protein product: CASSELIRDRARGYTF.

In this sample, this clonotype turned up a few times. In DNA, the CDR3 is TGTGCCAGCAGCACCTCCGGGACAGGGGAATATGAGCAGTTCTTC. It encodes CASSTSGTGEYEQFF. The V gene is TRBV7-2, the J gene TRBJ2-1; 10 positions match TRBD1. CDR1 SGHTA and CDR2 FQGNSA come from the germline V gene. The CDR3 consists of 15 residues. Losses at the gene ends were 5 bases for V and 8 bases for J; bases not matched to a gene: 9.

Only a few counts were recorded for this clonotype. V gene TRBV9 combines with J gene TRBJ2-3; D remains unclear. The CDR3 has 15 residues. Germline CDR1 SGDLS, CDR2 YYNGEE. V shed 0 bases and J shed 5 bases, with 13 bases lying between them. The CDR3 is CASSVVGSVGDTQYF. The CDR3 region has the DNA TGTGCCAGCAGCGTAGTAGGTTCGGTAGGAGATACGCAGTATTTT. Looking up the rest from reference TRBV9 and TRBJ2-3 gives the full variable domain: DSGVTQTPKHLITATGQRVTLRCSPRSGDLSVYWYQQSLDQGLQFLIQYYNGEERAKGNILERFSAQQFPDLHSELNLSSLELGDSALYFCASSVVGSVGDTQYFGPGTRLTVL.

This clonotype has just a few counts. V gene TRBV20-1 combines with J gene TRBJ2-5; D assignment may be TRBD1 or TRBD2 (6 bases each). V gave up 8 bases and J gave up 0 bases, with 16 bases separating them. The V gene's germline CDR1 is DFQATT and CDR2 SNEGSKA (reference sequence). CDR3 length equals 14 residues. For the CDR3, the DNA is TGCAGTCCCACGAAGGGGGGTTACCAAGAGACCCAGTACTTC. It is translated as CSPTKGGYQETQYF.

The chain links TRBV6-1 to TRBJ2-5; TRBD2 is a possible D gene (7 bases). Germline V CDR1 and CDR2: MNHNS, SASEGT. Trimming left V 7 bases short and J 5 bases short, with 14 bases between. The CDR3 loop spans 13 amino acids. The chain's CDR3 is CASNGGGLETQYF. In DNA, the CDR3 is TGTGCCAGCAATGGGGGGGGGCTGGAGACCCAGTACTTC.

This clonotype came up a few times. The rearrangement links TRBV27 to TRBJ2-7; TRBD1 matches 8 bases. J lost 1 base, V lost 6 bases, and 8 bases had no gene match. CDR1 is MNHEY, CDR2 SMNVEV, per germline (reference sequence). The CDR3 is made up of 15 amino acids. CDR3 loop: CASSPFGTGSYEQYF. The CDR3 DNA sequence: TGTGCCAGCAGCCCGTTTGGGACAGGATCCTACGAGCAGTACTTC.

This clonotype occurred a few times. CDR3 region: CASSPPGQYEQYF. The CDR3 DNA follows: TGTGCCAGCTCACCACCGGGACAGTACGAGCAGTACTTC. The rearrangement joins TRBV18 to TRBJ2-5; 7 bases align to TRBD1. The last part of the DNA fits TRBJ2-7 better; the J call may be wrong. The CDR3 covers 13 residues. CDR1 is KGHSH and CDR2 is LQKENI in the germline V gene.

With respect to this clonotype: A much larger clone is a single base away; this may be a read error. V usage is TRBV4-3 and J usage is TRBJ1-6, with unresolved D. The CDR3 is made up of 18 amino acids. Germline CDR1 reads LGHNA; CDR2 reads YSLEER. CDR3 bases: TGCGCCGGCAGCCAAGTAAGAGGGTCGACCTTTTATAATTCACCCCTCCACTTT. This sequence encodes CAGSQVRGSTFYNSPLHF.

This clonotype was found a few times. The gene calls are TRBV11-2 and TRBJ2-1; the D call may be TRBD1 or TRBD2 (5 bases each). This CDR3 region has 15 residues. V lost 3 bases to trimming and J lost 2 bases, with 11 bases between them. The germline gives CDR1 SGHAT, CDR2 FQNNGV. Written as DNA, the CDR3 is TGTGCCAGCAGCTTTTTTGGGGGTCCCTACAATGAGCAGTTCTTC. Amino acids: CASSFFGGPYNEQFF. The whole variable domain, filled in from reference TRBV11-2 and TRBJ2-1, reads EAGVAQSPRYKIIEKRQSVAFWCNPISGHATLYWYQQILGQGPKLLIQFQNNGVVDDSQLPKDRFSAERLKGVDSTLKIQPAKLEDSAVYLCASSFFGGPYNEQFFGPGTRLTVL.

J is TRBJ2-3 and V is TRBV7-9; D gene unclear. This CDR3 comprises 16 residues. V was trimmed by 1 base and J by 0 bases, leaving 11 bases between them. Germline CDR1 is SEHNR and CDR2 is FQNEAQ (reference sequence). CDR3 DNA sequence: TGTGCCAGCAGCTTAGATGAAGGACCTAGCACAGATACGCAGTATTTT. Translating it yields CASSLDEGPSTDTQYF. The full variable domain, with the rest looked up from reference TRBV7-9 and TRBJ2-3, is DTGVSQNPRHKITKRGQNVTFRCDPISEHNRLYWYRQTLGQGPEFLTYFQNEAQLEKSRLLSDRFSAERPKGSFSTLEIQRTEQGDSAMYLCASSLDEGPSTDTQYFGPGTRLTVL.

Ten or more counts support this clonotype. The gene calls are TRBV29-1 and TRBJ1-2; D ambiguous. V was trimmed by 2 bases and J by 2 bases, leaving 3 bases between them. The CDR3 extends over 11 amino acids. Germline V gene lookup returns CDR1 SQVTM and CDR2 ANQGSEA. The CDR3 nucleotides are TGCAGCGTTGAACAGAACTATGGCTACACCTTC. It is translated as CSVEQNYGYTF.

The CDR3 nucleotides read TGTGCCAGCAGTTACACCTCGTCCAGGAACGAGCAGTACTTC. Translating gives CASSYTSSRNEQYF. This rearrangement joins TRBV6-5 to TRBJ2-7; D gene uncertain. This CDR3 has 14 residues. V was trimmed by 2 bases and J by 5 bases, leaving 13 bases between them. The germline CDR1 and CDR2 sequences are MNHEY and SVGAGI.

The chain couples TRBV29-1 to TRBJ2-1; 8 bases line up with TRBD1. The length of the CDR3 is 14 residues. J gave up 5 bases and V 7 bases, and 10 bases lay outside the gene matches. The V gene's germline CDR1 is SQVTM and CDR2 ANQGSEA. In DNA form, the CDR3 reads TGCAGCGGGCAGGACAGGGATGCTAACAATGAGCAGTTCTTC. Its translation is CSGQDRDANNEQFF.

J is TRBJ2-7 and V is TRBV20-1, with D possibly TRBD1 on 5 matching bases. CDR3 length: 13 amino acids. CDR1 and CDR2 from the germline V gene are DFQATT and SNEGSKA (reference sequence). Trimming removed 4 bases at V and 3 bases at J, with 13 bases between. The CDR3 nucleotides read TGCAGTGCTACACACTCTGGACACTACGAGCAGTACTTC. Translated, it gives CSATHSGHYEQYF.

The genes are TRBV6-2 or TRBV6-3 and TRBJ2-5; 7 bases are a match to TRBD2. V trimming: 6 bases; J trimming: 3 bases; junction bases outside the gene matches: 7. CDR3 size: 14 residues. The germline V gene encodes CDR1 MNHEY and CDR2 SVGEGT. CDR3 in amino acids: CASSPLAIKETQYF. For the CDR3, the DNA is TGTGCCAGCAGCCCACTAGCGATCAAAGAGACCCAGTACTTC.

This clonotype came up many times. This sequence joins TRBV27 and TRBJ2-3; TRBD2 aligns across 13 bases. Per germline, CDR1 MNHEY and CDR2 SMNVEV (reference sequence). The length of the CDR3 is 16 residues. J gave up 8 bases and V 4 bases, and 9 bases lay outside the gene matches. The CDR3, as DNA: TGTGCCAGCAGTTCGACTAGCGGGGGGCCCATGGCTACGCAGTATTTT. This translates into CASSSTSGGPMATQYF.

V gene TRBV6-5 combines with J gene TRBJ1-1; D is possibly TRBD1 (5 bases). V gave up 0 bases and J gave up 5 bases, with 13 bases separating them. The CDR3 has 15 amino acids. CDR1 and CDR2 from the germline V gene are MNHEY and SVGAGI. The CDR3 coding sequence is TGTGCCAGCAGTTACTCCCTGGGAGGGGAGACTGAAGCTTTCTTT. This encodes CASSYSLGGETEAFF.

The V gene is TRBV9, the J gene TRBJ1-1; the D is unclear. The germline gives CDR1 SGDLS, CDR2 YYNGEE. The ends were cut back, 7 bases at V and 1 base at J, with 8 bases in the middle. The CDR3 is 12 residues long. The CDR3 nucleotides read TGTGCCAGCGGACGGCAGAACACTGAAGCTTTCTTT. This translates into CASGRQNTEAFF.

This clonotype showed up many times. The chain carries TRBV12-3 or TRBV12-4 and TRBJ1-2; no clear D gene. This CDR3 region has 12 residues. V shed 3 bases and J shed 5 bases, with 7 bases lying between them. CDR3 protein: CASSFEGYGYTF. CDR3 in DNA: TGTGCCAGCAGTTTTGAAGGGTATGGCTACACCTTC.

In its sample, this clonotype was seen a few times. The gene calls are TRBV12-3 or TRBV12-4 and TRBJ1-5; D ambiguous. Trimming removed 6 bases from V and 0 bases from J, with 12 bases in between. The CDR3 has 15 amino acids. The CDR3 DNA reads as TGTGCCAGCAGGCCTTCAGGCAATAGCAATCAGCCCCAGCATTTT. This translates into CASRPSGNSNQPQHF.

The sample holds a few counts of this clonotype. The chain employs TRBV5-1 and TRBJ1-1; 8 nucleotides align to TRBD1. This CDR3 spans 13 amino acids. CDR1 SGHRS and CDR2 YFSETQ come from the germline V gene. V was clipped by 4 bases and J by 5 bases; unmatched bases: 4. The CDR3 coding sequence is TGCGCCAGCAGCCTGGACAGGGCGACTGAAGCTTTCTTT. Translation: CASSLDRATEAFF.

To note about this clonotype: One end of the junction does not line up with germline, which may come from a read error. The rearrangement uses TRBV7-2 and TRBJ2-7, with D tentatively TRBD1 (5 bases). The CDR3 totals 15 residues. Germline CDR1 SGHTA, CDR2 FQGNSA. CDR3 protein: CAGSLRGPDDDEQYF. In nucleotides, the CDR3 is TGTGCCGGCAGCTTAAGGGGTCCGGATGACGACGAGCAGTACTTC.

CDR3 amino acids: CASSQNDRGYGYTF. As DNA, the CDR3 is TGCGCCAGCAGCCAGAATGACAGGGGCTATGGCTACACCTTC. The rearrangement uses TRBV4-1 and TRBJ1-2; 8 nucleotides line up with TRBD1. The J segment lost 4 bases and the V segment lost 3 bases, leaving 4 bases of the junction unmatched. Germline CDR1 MGHRA, CDR2 YSYEKL. The CDR3 loop spans 14 amino acids.

This clonotype came up once. This sequence joins TRBV6-5 and TRBJ2-1, with D hard to call. V shed 6 bases and J shed 0 bases, with 12 bases lying between them. The CDR3 contains 15 residues. Looked up from germline, CDR1 is MNHEY and CDR2 is SVGAGI. Here the CDR3 DNA reads TGTGCCAGCAGCCGCAGGAGTAGCTCCTACAATGAGCAGTTCTTC. As protein: CASSRRSSSYNEQFF.